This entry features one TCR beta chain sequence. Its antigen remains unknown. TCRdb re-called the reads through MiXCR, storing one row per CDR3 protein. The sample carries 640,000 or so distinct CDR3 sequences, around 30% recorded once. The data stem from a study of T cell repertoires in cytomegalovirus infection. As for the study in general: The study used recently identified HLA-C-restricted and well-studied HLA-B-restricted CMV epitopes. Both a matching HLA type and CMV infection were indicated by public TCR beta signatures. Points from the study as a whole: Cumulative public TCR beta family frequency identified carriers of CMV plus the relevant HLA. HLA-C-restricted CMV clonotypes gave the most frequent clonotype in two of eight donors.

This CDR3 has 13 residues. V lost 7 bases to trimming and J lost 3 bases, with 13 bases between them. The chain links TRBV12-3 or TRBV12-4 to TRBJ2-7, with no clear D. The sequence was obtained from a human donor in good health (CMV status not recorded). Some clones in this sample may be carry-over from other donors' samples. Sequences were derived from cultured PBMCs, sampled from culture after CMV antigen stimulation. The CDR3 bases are TGTGCCAGCACCCCCGGACCGTTCTACGAGCAGTACTTC. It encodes CASTPGPFYEQYF.